This record looks at one T cell receptor (beta chain) sequence and its context. The junction shows a germline mismatch at one end, possibly a read error. Unsorted whole blood served as the source of blood RNA, and germline DNA was extracted as well. This sample was included in a study of tumor-infiltrating lymphocytes in primary liver carcinoma. A primer in the constant region served to generate TCR beta cDNA from about 480 ng of total RNA. Modified slightly, ARM-PCR produced TCR beta libraries over three nested multiplex PCR rounds. Use of TRBV1-TRBV30 forward primers with a C-beta reverse primer characterized the first two PCR rounds, which lasted around 9 cycles each. TCRdb redid the calling of the multiplex PCR reads with MiXCR, one entry per CDR3 protein. The sample has a few hundred thousand distinct CDR3 sequences; 45% to 70% are singletons. The germline V gene has CDR1 SGHAT and CDR2 FQNNGV. The CDR3 runs 14 residues.

The V call is TRBV11-2, the J call TRBJ2-7; the D gene is possibly TRBD1 (6 bases). This clonotype was obtained from a woman aged 25 to 39 with primary liver carcinoma and hepatitis B virus infection. Sequenced sample: peripheral blood. CDR3 amino acids: CASSPTGTSYEQYF. For the CDR3, the DNA is TGTGCCAGCAGCCCAACAGGGACCTCCTACGAGCAATACTTC.